This T cell receptor beta chain was recorded in a study of graft-versus-host responses after intestinal transplantation. The CDR3 has 18 amino acids. Per the germline V gene, CDR1 is PRHDT and CDR2 is FYEKMQ (reference sequence). This table comes from immunoSEQ multiplex PCR, and its TCRdb copy is limited to in-frame clones, with some not included. The sample carries tens of thousands of clones, roughly 93% recorded once. With regard to this clone: Its specificity is unknown. The junction departs from the called germline gene at one end, perhaps through a read error. Other DNA sequences in this sample translate to the same CDR3.

The sequence came from a human donor who was the organ donor for an intestinal transplant. The specimen was unstimulated CD8+ T cells sorted from spleen or lymph node cells, collected before transplant. The V and J genes are TRBV13 and TRBJ1-5; the D gene is possibly TRBD1 (6 bases). This chain's CDR3 is CASSLWGAGTRTHQPQHF. In DNA, the CDR3 is TGCGCCAGCAGCTTATGGGGGGCCGGGACACGGACTCATCAGCCCCAGCATTTT.